These 28 T cell receptor beta chains were all obtained from the same sample, sequenced in a study of T cell clones after liver transplantation. Method: immunoSEQ multiplex PCR; TCRdb's copy keeps in-frame clones and lacks some. Of 80,000 or so clones in the sample, 82% were seen once. The sample in question was CD4+ T cells from blood, obtained approximately 3.5 years after liver transplant. Every receptor here comes from a human patient who received a liver transplant. Some T cells may have come from the graft donor.

V usage is TRBV27 and J usage is TRBJ1-5; 10 bases are shared with TRBD1. Germline CDR1 and CDR2: MNHEY and SMNVEV (reference sequence). This CDR3 is built from 14 residues. V lost 5 bases and J lost 6; bases outside the gene matches: 4. CDR3 DNA sequence: TGTGCCAGCAGTCCGGGACAGGGGACTCAGCCCCAGCATTTT. Translation: CASSPGQGTQPQHF.

V and J are TRBV19 and TRBJ1-5; the match to TRBD1 covers 8 bases. From germline, CDR1 is LNHDA and CDR2 SQIVND (reference sequence). After removal of 4 bases from V and 3 bases from J, the junction contained 11 bases not matched to a gene. This CDR3 comprises 17 residues. CDR3 DNA: TGTGCCAGTAGTAGTGGGCGAGGCAGGGGGCACAATCAGCCCCAGCATTTT. Its translation: CASSSGRGRGHNQPQHF.

V and J are TRBV7-3 and TRBJ2-3; D is possibly TRBD1 or TRBD2 (6 bases each). This CDR3 has 15 amino acids. With 1 base removed from V and 4 bases from J, the gap between germline ends came to 12 bases. The germline V gene encodes CDR1 SGHTA and CDR2 FQGTGA. The CDR3 sequence is CASSLNGGASDTQYF. DNA of the CDR3: TGTGCCAGCAGCTTAAACGGGGGCGCTTCAGATACGCAGTATTTT.

The chain has TRBV30 and TRBJ2-5; TRBD2 matches at 15 bases. V shed 5 bases and J 4 bases; nucleotides not matched to a gene: 5. CDR1 is GTSNPN, CDR2 SVGIG, per germline (reference sequence). CDR3 length: 15 residues. The CDR3 loop reads CAWDGTSGRRETQYF. The CDR3 coding sequence is TGTGCCTGGGACGGGACTAGCGGGAGGAGAGAGACCCAGTACTTC.

The rearrangement links TRBV7-9 to TRBJ2-6; TRBD2 aligns across 9 bases. V lost 5 bases, J lost 2 bases, and 10 bases stayed unmatched. This CDR3 is built from 18 residues. CDR1 SEHNR and CDR2 FQNEAQ come from the germline V gene (reference sequence). The CDR3, as DNA: TGTGCCAGCAGCGAACGGACTAGCGTAAGGGCTGGGGCCAACGTCCTGACTTTC. It encodes CASSERTSVRAGANVLTF.

The chain links TRBV19 to TRBJ1-2; the D is unclear. CDR1 is LNHDA, CDR2 SQIVND, per germline (reference sequence). CDR3 length: 14 amino acids. With 3 bases removed from V and 1 base from J, the gap between germline ends came to 9 bases. CDR3 in amino acids: CASSIRGINYGYTF. The CDR3 DNA reads TGTGCCAGTAGTATTCGGGGTATTAACTATGGCTACACCTTC.

V gene TRBV4-1 combines with J gene TRBJ2-1, with TRBD2 matching over 8 bases. Per the germline V gene, CDR1 is MGHRA and CDR2 is YSYEKL. Unmatched junction bases numbered 5, after V lost 5 bases and J lost 2 bases. The CDR3 length is 15 residues. CDR3 region: CASSTGGRAYNEQFF. The CDR3, as DNA: TGCGCCAGCAGCACGGGGGGGAGAGCCTACAATGAGCAGTTCTTC.

The chain uses TRBV28 and TRBJ2-1, with D possibly being TRBD2 (7 bases). The CDR3 is 16 residues long. The V end was cut by 3 bases, the J end by 4 bases, with 16 bases between. CDR1 is MDHEN and CDR2 is SYDVKM in the germline V gene. This CDR3 reads CASSFEGGRNYNEQFF. The CDR3 bases are TGTGCCAGCAGTTTCGAGGGGGGGCGGAATTACAATGAGCAGTTCTTC.

The gene calls are TRBV2 and TRBJ1-2; no clear D gene. V was shortened by 1 base and J by 3 bases, with 6 bases between the two germline ends. Germline V gene lookup returns CDR1 SNHLY and CDR2 FYNNEI. This CDR3 has 13 amino acids. The CDR3 loop reads CASSEGEDYGYTF. Written as DNA, the CDR3 is TGTGCCAGCAGTGAAGGGGAAGACTATGGCTACACCTTC.

The V call is TRBV19, the J call TRBJ2-2, with TRBD1 matching 8 bases. This CDR3 is 17 amino acids long. Germline V gives CDR1 LNHDA, CDR2 SQIVND (reference sequence). The V gene end was trimmed by 6 bases and the J gene end by 0 bases; junction bases not matched to a gene: 9. CDR3 region: CASSKRQGAPNTGELFF. CDR3 DNA: TGTGCCAGTAGCAAACGCCAGGGGGCCCCGAACACCGGGGAGCTGTTTTTT. The whole variable domain, remainder taken from reference TRBV19 and TRBJ2-2, is DGGITQSPKYLFRKEGQNVTLSCEQNLNHDAMYWYRQDPGQGLRLIYYSQIVNDFQKGDIAEGYSVSREKKESFPLTVTSAQKNPTAFYLCASSKRQGAPNTGELFFGEGSRLTVL.

The V and J genes are TRBV28 and TRBJ2-7; D may match TRBD1 or TRBD2 (5 bases each). Deletions cut 8 bases from V and 4 bases from J, with 21 bases between. CDR3 size: 15 residues. CDR1 MDHEN and CDR2 SYDVKM come from the germline V gene. The CDR3 sequence is CASHLTGQGLYEQYF. In nucleotides, the CDR3 is TGTGCCAGCCATCTTACGGGGCAGGGTTTATACGAGCAGTACTTC.

The chain has TRBV5-8 and TRBJ2-7; D possibly matches TRBD1 or TRBD2 (5 bases each). Germline CDR1 is SGHTS and CDR2 is YDEGEE. The CDR3 spans 15 residues. Between the trimmed V and J ends, which lost 0 bases and 5 bases, there was a span of 15 bases. The CDR3 sequence: CASSLVRSRGHEQYF. The CDR3 coding sequence is TGTGCCAGCAGCTTGGTTCGGTCCCGGGGCCACGAGCAGTACTTC.

The rearrangement links TRBV19 to TRBJ2-1; 8 bases map to TRBD2. The J segment lost 4 bases and the V segment lost 6 bases, leaving 8 bases of the junction unmatched. Per germline, CDR1 LNHDA and CDR2 SQIVND (reference sequence). The CDR3 extends over 15 amino acids. CDR3 DNA sequence: TGTGCCAGTAGGCCTAAACTAGCGGCTTACAATGAGCAGTTCTTC. It codes for CASRPKLAAYNEQFF.

V gene TRBV7-2 combines with J gene TRBJ2-1; TRBD2 agrees at 9 bases. Germline V gene lookup returns CDR1 SGHTA and CDR2 FQGNSA. The CDR3 has 15 residues. Trimming removed 0 bases from V and 4 bases from J; junction bases left unmatched: 1. This chain's CDR3 is CASSLAREGYNEQFF. The CDR3 coding sequence is TGTGCCAGCAGCTTAGCGCGGGAGGGTTACAATGAGCAGTTCTTC.

The V and J genes are TRBV6-6 and TRBJ2-1, with TRBD2 matching 7 bases. V shed 2 bases, J shed 2 bases, and the junction held 3 bases outside the gene matches. The V gene's germline CDR1 is MNHNY and CDR2 SVGAGI (reference sequence). The CDR3 totals 15 residues. The CDR3 is CASSYQSGTYNEQFF. The DNA for the CDR3 is TGTGCCAGCAGTTACCAAAGCGGGACCTACAATGAGCAGTTCTTC.

This clone was recorded only once. This sequence joins TRBV5-1 and TRBJ2-6, with TRBD2 matching over 15 bases. This CDR3 contains 15 residues. The junction had 6 bases not matched to a gene; V was cut back by 7 bases and J by 10 bases. Germline V gives CDR1 SGHRS, CDR2 YFSETQ. The CDR3 DNA reads as TGCGCCAGCTCCGGGACTAGCGGGGGGCAAAACGTCCTGACTTTC. This sequence encodes CASSGTSGGQNVLTF.

The chain's CDR3 is CSVDGLAGTSRSYNEQFF. The CDR3 DNA follows: TGCAGCGTTGACGGACTAGCGGGTACGTCCCGCTCCTACAATGAGCAGTTCTTC. The J gene is TRBJ2-1, the V gene TRBV29-1, with 11 positions matching TRBD2. V gave up 3 bases and J gave up 0 bases; unmatched junction bases: 10. The germline CDR1 and CDR2 sequences are SQVTM and ANQGSEA. The CDR3 covers 18 residues.

V gene TRBV27 combines with J gene TRBJ2-6; D could derive from TRBD1 or TRBD2 (5 bases each). Trimming pared 2 bases from V and 16 bases from J, leaving 18 bases between. Germline CDR1 reads MNHEY; CDR2 reads SMNVEV (reference sequence). CDR3 length: 14 residues. The CDR3 sequence: CASSLRRDPVLLTF. The CDR3 DNA reads TGTGCCAGCAGTTTACGCCGGGACCCCGTTTTGCTGACTTTC.

V is TRBV11-2 and J is TRBJ2-1; no definite D call. V dropped 2 bases and J dropped 0 bases, with 8 bases sitting between them. Per the germline V gene, CDR1 is SGHAT and CDR2 is FQNNGV. The CDR3 totals 15 residues. The CDR3 coding sequence is TGTGCCAGCAGCTTAATAAAGAGCTCCTACAATGAGCAGTTCTTC. Residues: CASSLIKSSYNEQFF.

The CDR3 reads CASSFNRGDFYEQYF. CDR3 DNA: TGTGCCAGCAGCTTCAACAGGGGCGATTTTTACGAGCAGTACTTC. The chain recombines TRBV5-5 with TRBJ2-7; 7 bases match TRBD1. The V gene end was trimmed by 2 bases and the J gene end by 4 bases; junction bases not matched to a gene: 9. The CDR3 consists of 15 residues. CDR1 SGHKS and CDR2 YYEKEE come from the germline V gene (reference sequence).

The count of this clone is one. The V gene is TRBV7-2, the J gene TRBJ1-2; 7 nucleotides align to TRBD1. The V gene end was trimmed by 5 bases and the J gene end by 0 bases; junction bases not matched to a gene: 6. The V gene's germline CDR1 is SGHTA and CDR2 FQGNSA. CDR3 size: 15 residues. CDR3 DNA sequence: TGTGCCAGCAGCACCCGGGACAGCGCTAACTATGGCTACACCTTC. Its translation: CASSTRDSANYGYTF.

J is TRBJ1-1 and V is TRBV19; tentatively, D is TRBD1 (5 bases). The CDR3 is 15 amino acids. Germline V CDR1 and CDR2: LNHDA, SQIVND (reference sequence). V lost 2 bases to trimming and J lost 0 bases, with 10 bases between them. The CDR3 DNA sequence: TGTGCCAGTAGTATAAACAGGTTAATGAACACTGAAGCTTTCTTT. This sequence encodes CASSINRLMNTEAFF.

This chain links TRBV6-5 with TRBJ2-5; TRBD1 aligns across 7 bases. Germline V gene data show CDR1 as MNHEY and CDR2 as SVGAGI. This CDR3 region has 14 residues. Trimming cost V 2 bases and J 9 bases; bases outside gene matches: 9. Here the CDR3 reads CASSYNGQVAAQYF. The CDR3 bases are TGTGCCAGCAGTTACAACGGACAGGTTGCGGCCCAGTACTTC.

This clone was detected once. The V call is TRBV15, the J call TRBJ1-2; D is unresolved. Germline CDR1 is LNHNV and CDR2 is YYDKDF (reference sequence). The CDR3 runs to 15 residues. Trimming left V 0 bases short and J 0 bases short, with 8 bases between. This chain's CDR3 is CATSRDSTANYGYTF. CDR3 in DNA: TGTGCCACCAGCAGAGATAGTACCGCTAACTATGGCTACACCTTC.

The chain carries TRBV10-3 and TRBJ2-3; perhaps TRBD2 as D (6 bases). The length of the CDR3 is 17 residues. V lost 7 bases and J lost 0, with 20 bases in between. From germline, CDR1 is ENHRY and CDR2 SYGVKD. The CDR3 loop is CAINTGVGGTSTDTQYF. The CDR3 region has the DNA TGTGCCATCAACACCGGAGTCGGCGGGACTAGCACAGATACGCAGTATTTT.

This clone was recorded a few times. J is TRBJ2-7 and V is TRBV28; D is unresolved. There are 11 residues in the CDR3. The ends were cut back, 5 bases at V and 4 bases at J, with 6 bases in the middle. Germline CDR1 is MDHEN and CDR2 is SYDVKM. The CDR3 loop is CASSAQYEQYF. In DNA form, the CDR3 reads TGTGCCAGCAGTGCACAATACGAGCAGTACTTC.

This clone was recorded only once. The chain combines TRBV6-5 with TRBJ1-4; weak D call: TRBD1 (6 bases). Germline V CDR1 and CDR2: MNHEY, SVGAGI. This CDR3 spans 14 amino acids. Trimming stripped 5 bases from V and 7 bases from J, with 14 bases between. The CDR3 protein is CASSTRGVAEKLFF. The DNA of the CDR3 is TGTGCCAGCAGTACGAGGGGGGTGGCTGAAAAACTGTTTTTT.

In this sample, this clone turned up once. The chain has TRBV4-2 and TRBJ1-4; D is uncertain. V lost 0 bases and J 8 bases, leaving 7 bases between the germline ends. This CDR3 comprises 13 residues. Germline V gene data show CDR1 as LGHNA and CDR2 as YNFKEQ. The DNA for the CDR3 is TGTGCCAGCAGCCAAGATAATTCAGAAAAACTGTTTTTT. Translated, it gives CASSQDNSEKLFF.